The subject of this entry is one TCR beta chain. The antigen remains unidentified. The source of the sample is a study of PD-1 blockade in mismatch repair-deficient tumors. The study's findings and limits: Tumor-resident clones, often absent from pretreatment blood, expanded after pembrolizumab and then contracted.

All patients were mismatch repair deficient, assessed by either PCR or immunohistochemistry. TCR sequencing covered a few patients who responded to pembrolizumab. Libraries were prepared by immunoSEQ multiplex PCR; TCRdb keeps only in-frame clonotypes and omits some of them. The sample records about 39,000 clones, approximately 88% being singletons. The trim removed 1 base at V and 7 bases at J, leaving 2 bases unmatched. The CDR3 loop spans 14 amino acids. Germline CDR1 SGHAT, CDR2 FQNNGV. This chain uses TRBV11-2 with TRBJ2-2, with 8 bases matching TRBD1. This clonotype originated in an adult with mismatch repair-deficient cancer. The starting material was PBMCs, obtained around 38 weeks after starting pembrolizumab. Written as DNA, the CDR3 is TGTGCCAGCAGCTTAGGACAGGGGATCGGGGAGCTGTTTTTT. This gives the protein CASSLGQGIGELFF.